The 18 T cell receptor beta chains reported below all come from one sample, sequenced in a study of cytomegalovirus exposure and HLA in healthy donors. PCR was performed using 60 Vbeta and 13 Jbeta primers. Method: immunoSEQ multiplex PCR; TCRdb's copy keeps in-frame clones and lacks some. The sample holds some 130,000 clones; about 86% are singletons and the top ten take about 0.63%. Sequencing used PBMCs. These receptors were taken from a man younger than 35 in good health and CMV-seronegative.

This chain joins TRBV10-3 and TRBJ2-7; TRBD1 aligns across 12 bases. CDR1 is ENHRY, CDR2 SYGVKD, per germline. The CDR3 extends over 16 amino acids. J was trimmed by 4 bases and V by 6 bases; bases with no gene match: 10. As DNA, the CDR3 is TGTGCCATCAGACACGAACGGGGACAGGGGGCTTACGAGCAGTACTTC. It codes for CAIRHERGQGAYEQYF.

This sequence joins TRBV4-3 and TRBJ2-7; 10 bases are a match to TRBD2. The CDR3 spans 15 residues. Germline loops: CDR1 LGHNA, CDR2 YSLEER. Trimming removed 0 bases from V and 2 bases from J; junction bases left unmatched: 1. The CDR3 reads CASSQDLAGAYEQYF. CDR3 bases: TGCGCCAGCAGCCAAGACCTAGCGGGGGCCTACGAGCAGTACTTC.

The chain couples TRBV19 to TRBJ1-4; D call uncertain. The CDR3 runs 14 residues. Per the germline V gene, CDR1 is LNHDA and CDR2 is SQIVND (reference sequence). Trimming cost V 7 bases and J 4 bases, with 13 bases left between them. CDR3 coding DNA: TGTGCCAGTAAACAGCGGCGGATTAATGAAAAACTGTTTTTT. Translated, it gives CASKQRRINEKLFF.

The chain employs TRBV2 and TRBJ2-2; 16 bases map to TRBD2. V shed 7 bases, J shed 5 bases, and the junction held 10 bases outside the gene matches. The V gene's germline CDR1 is SNHLY and CDR2 FYNNEI. The CDR3 sequence is 18 residues long. The chain's CDR3 is CASKRPGLAGGRTGELFF. For the CDR3, the DNA is TGTGCCAGCAAAAGACCGGGACTAGCGGGGGGGCGGACCGGGGAGCTGTTTTTT.

The chain recombines TRBV14 with TRBJ2-5, with D possibly TRBD2 on 5 matching bases. The length of the CDR3 is 16 residues. Germline V gene lookup returns CDR1 SGHDN and CDR2 FVKESK. V lost 2 bases, J lost 4 bases, and 17 bases lay in between. The CDR3 loop is CASSQLSGLWGETQYF. In nucleotides, the CDR3 is TGTGCCAGCAGCCAACTCTCGGGGTTATGGGGAGAGACCCAGTACTTC.

This clone was observed a handful of times. The gene calls are TRBV10-2 and TRBJ1-1, with D unclear. CDR1 is WSHSY, CDR2 SAAADI, per germline. Trimming took off 10 bases at V and 1 base at J, with 4 bases between the two ends. CDR3 length: 10 amino acids. The CDR3 DNA is TGCGCCACAGGGAACACTGAAGCTTTCTTT. Its translation: CATGNTEAFF.

The rearrangement uses TRBV5-1 and TRBJ2-7, with TRBD1 as a possible D gene (6 bases). The CDR3 runs 13 residues. Trimming shortened V by 7 bases and J by 1 base, and 12 bases separated the two germline ends. The germline V gene encodes CDR1 SGHRS and CDR2 YFSETQ. CDR3 sequence (DNA): TGCGCCAGCGGACAGAAGGGGTCCTACGAGCAGTACTTC. Its protein is CASGQKGSYEQYF.

This chain connects TRBV7-2 to TRBJ2-1; TRBD2 matches 13 bases. Germline assignment: CDR1 SGHTA and CDR2 FQGNSA. The ends lost 5 bases at V and 3 bases at J; junction bases unmatched: 7. This CDR3 has 17 residues. CDR3 amino acids: CASSLRLAGGVYNEQFF. The CDR3 coding sequence is TGTGCCAGCAGCCTAAGACTAGCGGGGGGTGTCTACAATGAGCAGTTCTTC.

The chain uses TRBV11-1 and TRBJ2-1; 8 bases map to TRBD1. Germline V gene sequence: CDR1 SGHAT, CDR2 FQDESV (reference sequence). This CDR3 spans 15 amino acids. J was trimmed by 4 bases and V by 1 base; bases with no gene match: 3. The CDR3 region is CASSLETGVYNEQFF. In DNA, the CDR3 is TGTGCCAGCAGCTTAGAGACAGGGGTATACAATGAGCAGTTCTTC. Combining the CDR3 with reference TRBV11-1 and TRBJ2-1 gives the whole variable domain EAEVAQSPRYKITEKSQAVAFWCDPISGHATLYWYRQILGQGPELLVQFQDESVVDDSQLPKDRFSAERLKGVDSTLKIQPAELGDSAMYLCASSLETGVYNEQFFGPGTRLTVL.

This chain joins TRBV30 and TRBJ1-1, with D hard to call. The CDR3 length is 11 residues. The V gene lost 2 bases and the J gene lost 3 bases, with 4 bases spanning the gap. Per the germline V gene, CDR1 is GTSNPN and CDR2 is SVGIG (reference sequence). CDR3 in DNA: TGTGCCTGGAGTACAGACACTGAAGCTTTCTTT. It encodes CAWSTDTEAFF.

The V call is TRBV7-9, the J call TRBJ1-5; weak D call: TRBD1 (5 bases). Trimming stripped 5 bases from V and 0 bases from J, with 14 bases between. The CDR3 contains 16 residues. Germline V gives CDR1 SEHNR, CDR2 FQNEAQ (reference sequence). This CDR3 is CASSPGAGSSNQPQHF. The CDR3 DNA reads TGTGCCAGCAGCCCTGGGGCAGGTTCTAGCAATCAGCCCCAGCATTTT. The full variable domain, rest sourced from reference TRBV7-9 and TRBJ1-5, is DTGVSQNPRHKITKRGQNVTFRCDPISEHNRLYWYRQTLGQGPEFLTYFQNEAQLEKSRLLSDRFSAERPKGSFSTLEIQRTEQGDSAMYLCASSPGAGSSNQPQHFGDGTRLSIL.

This clone was picked up a small number of times. This chain links TRBV5-4 with TRBJ1-2; D gene ambiguous. This CDR3 has 12 residues. V lost 0 bases and J 13 bases, leaving 13 bases between the germline ends. The germline V gene encodes CDR1 SGHNT and CDR2 YYREEE (reference sequence). In DNA form, the CDR3 reads TGTGCCAGCAGCTTGGATTGGAAGCCGGGCACCTTC. Its protein product is CASSLDWKPGTF.

The chain joins TRBV27 to TRBJ2-7, with 10 bases lining up with TRBD1. J lost 9 bases, V lost 5 bases, and 16 bases had no gene match. Germline-derived CDR1 and CDR2 are MNHEY and SMNVEV (reference sequence). This CDR3 is 16 amino acids long. The CDR3 DNA reads as TGTGCCAGCAGTGTAAGGCCGGGACAGGGGAGGTTATGGCAGTACTTC. Protein product: CASSVRPGQGRLWQYF.

This clone was found a few times. The V call is TRBV5-1, the J call TRBJ1-2, with 9 nucleotides matching TRBD1. The germline V gene encodes CDR1 SGHRS and CDR2 YFSETQ. The CDR3 contains 17 residues. V dropped 5 bases and J dropped 0; count of bases not matched to a gene: 11. CDR3 sequence (DNA): TGCGCCAGCAGTGGATCCCGGGACAGGGCAGCTAACTATGGCTACACCTTC. Translated, it gives CASSGSRDRAANYGYTF.

The rearrangement links TRBV30 to TRBJ2-7; no clear D gene. Trimming left V 4 bases short and J 1 base short, with 5 bases between. The CDR3 totals 11 residues. The germline V gene has CDR1 GTSNPN and CDR2 SVGIG (reference sequence). CDR3 region: CAWTGSYEQYF. The DNA of the CDR3 is TGTGCCTGGACCGGGTCCTACGAGCAGTACTTC.

The genes are TRBV5-1 and TRBJ2-5, with 14 bases identical to TRBD2. Germline V CDR1 and CDR2: SGHRS, YFSETQ. With V trimmed by 3 bases and J by 2 bases, 3 bases remained unmatched. The CDR3 loop spans 16 amino acids. The CDR3: CASSWTSGGSQETQYF. The CDR3 DNA sequence: TGCGCCAGCAGCTGGACTAGCGGGGGGTCTCAAGAGACCCAGTACTTC.

The V call is TRBV7-8, the J call TRBJ1-1; D is perhaps TRBD1 (5 bases). The germline CDR1 and CDR2 sequences are SGHVS and FQNEAQ. V was shortened by 2 bases and J by 8 bases, with 6 bases between the two germline ends. This CDR3 comprises 11 residues. The CDR3 DNA follows: TGTGCCAGCAGCTTACGGGGGGAAGCTTTCTTT. It encodes CASSLRGEAFF.

The genes are TRBV7-2 and TRBJ2-5, with 15 nucleotides matching TRBD2. The germline V gene encodes CDR1 SGHTA and CDR2 FQGNSA. V lost 5 bases and J lost 4; bases outside the gene matches: 11. The CDR3 sequence is 18 residues long. DNA of the CDR3: TGTGCCAGCAGCCCCGAACGGACTAGCGGGGGGGCGGGAGAGACCCAGTACTTC. This codes for CASSPERTSGGAGETQYF.